These 2 T cell receptor beta chains were all obtained from the same sample, sequenced in a study of TIL therapy for anti-PD-1-resistant metastatic lung cancer. Time point in this sample: pre-treatment sample, taken before nivolumab and TIL therapy. This was the immunoSEQ v3 assay. The table came from immunoSEQ multiplex PCR; TCRdb's copy has only in-frame clones and leaves some out. The data show about 60,000 clones, roughly 91% seen once. The specimen comprised blood, sampled at baseline. The receptors shown here come from a person aged 30 to 80 with non-small cell lung cancer.

This clone came up once. This chain uses TRBV7-7 with TRBJ2-1; D unresolved. The germline CDR1 and CDR2 sequences are SSHAT and FNYEAQ (reference sequence). The CDR3 loop spans 13 amino acids. V lost 4 bases, J lost 5 bases, and 9 bases lay in between. This CDR3 reads CASSSDANNEQFF. The CDR3 DNA reads TGTGCCAGCAGCTCGGATGCGAACAATGAGCAGTTCTTC.

The CDR3 loop reads CASSFQGVREQYF. The CDR3 coding sequence is TGTGCCAGCAGTTTCCAGGGGGTTCGGGAGCAGTACTTC. The genes are TRBV13 and TRBJ2-7, with TRBD1 identical over 7 bases. With V trimmed by 6 bases and J by 7 bases, 9 bases remained unmatched. Germline assignment: CDR1 PRHDT and CDR2 FYEKMQ (reference sequence). The CDR3 sequence is 13 residues long.